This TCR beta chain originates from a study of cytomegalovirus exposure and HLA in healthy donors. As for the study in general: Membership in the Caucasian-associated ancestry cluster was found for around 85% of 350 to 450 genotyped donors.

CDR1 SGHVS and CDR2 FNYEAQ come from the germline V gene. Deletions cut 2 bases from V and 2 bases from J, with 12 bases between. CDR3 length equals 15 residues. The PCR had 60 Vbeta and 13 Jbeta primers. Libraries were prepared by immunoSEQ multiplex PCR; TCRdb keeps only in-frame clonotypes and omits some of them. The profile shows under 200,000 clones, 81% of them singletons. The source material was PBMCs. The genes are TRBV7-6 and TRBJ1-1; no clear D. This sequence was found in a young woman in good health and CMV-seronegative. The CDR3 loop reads CASSLSPGRNTEAFF. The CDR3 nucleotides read TGTGCCAGCAGCTTATCCCCAGGTAGAAACACTGAAGCTTTCTTT. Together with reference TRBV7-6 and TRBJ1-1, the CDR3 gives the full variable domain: GAGVSQSPRYKVTKRGQDVALRCDPISGHVSLYWYRQALGQGPEFLTYFNYEAQQDKSGLPNDRFSAERPEGSISTLTIQRTEQRDSAMYRCASSLSPGRNTEAFFGQGTRLTVV.